This is a list of T cell receptor beta chains from one sample in a study of OX40 agonist ivuxolimab in advanced cancers. Only in-frame clones appear in the TCRdb table, and some are missing; sequencing was by immunoSEQ multiplex PCR. The repertoire has around 56,000 clones, roughly four fifths of them found once; the top ten carry about 4.5%. The source material was CD4+ or CD8+ T cells sorted from blood, sampled in a trial of the OX40 agonist ivuxolimab. The source is an adult with an advanced solid tumor such as melanoma, head and neck, liver or kidney cancer. CDR3s include the opening cysteine and the closing phenylalanine or tryptophan. D genes are given only for firm matches. Size tells how often a clone was seen (once, few, many) or the class of an expanded clone, and some rows leave it out.

v_call: TRBV30; d_call: .; j_call: TRBJ2-3; clone_size: once; cdr3_nt: TGTGCCTGGACCCCCTCCGGGACAGATACGCAGTATTTT; cdr3_aa: CAWTPSGTDTQYF
v_call: TRBV6-5; d_call: TRBD2; j_call: TRBJ2-7; clone_size: .; cdr3_nt: TGTGCCAGTAGGGGAGGGAGCTCCTACGAGCAGTACTTC; cdr3_aa: CASRGGSSYEQYF
v_call: TRBV10-3; d_call: TRBD2; j_call: TRBJ2-7; clone_size: once; cdr3_nt: TGTGCCATCAGTTATACGGCGGGAGTTAGAGAGCAGTACTTC; cdr3_aa: CAISYTAGVREQYF
v_call: TRBV6-5; d_call: .; j_call: TRBJ1-1; clone_size: .; cdr3_nt: TGTGCCAGCAGTCCGGGCATGAACACTGAAGCTTTCTTT; cdr3_aa: CASSPGMNTEAFF
v_call: TRBV9; d_call: TRBD1; j_call: TRBJ2-1; clone_size: .; cdr3_nt: TGTGCCAGCAGCGGACGACAGGGGCATAATGAGCAGTTCTTC; cdr3_aa: CASSGRQGHNEQFF
v_call: TRBV28; d_call: .; j_call: TRBJ2-5; clone_size: .; cdr3_nt: TGTGCCAGCGGACTCCGAGAGACCCAGTACTTC; cdr3_aa: CASGLRETQYF
v_call: TRBV27; d_call: .; j_call: TRBJ2-7; clone_size: .; cdr3_nt: TGTGCCAGCAGTCGCCTATTGAGGCAGGGCGACGAGCAGTACTTC; cdr3_aa: CASSRLLRQGDEQYF
v_call: TRBV4-1; d_call: TRBD2; j_call: TRBJ2-1; clone_size: .; cdr3_nt: TGCGCCAGCAGCCAAGTTGTCGGACAGGGAACTAGCGGGAGACGGAATGAGCAGTTCTTC; cdr3_aa: CASSQVVGQGTSGRRNEQFF
v_call: TRBV27; d_call: .; j_call: TRBJ2-2; clone_size: many; cdr3_nt: TGTGCCAGCAGTTTGTCAGGGGCGAACACCGGGGAGCTGTTTTTT; cdr3_aa: CASSLSGANTGELFF
v_call: TRBV7-6; d_call: TRBD1; j_call: TRBJ2-6; clone_size: .; cdr3_nt: TGTGCCAGCAGCTATGGGACAGACCCCTCTGGGGCCAACGTCCTGACTTTC; cdr3_aa: CASSYGTDPSGANVLTF
v_call: TRBV7-6; d_call: TRBD1; j_call: TRBJ2-1; clone_size: .; cdr3_nt: TGTGCCAGCAGCCTCGGGACAGGGAGGGATGAGCAGTTCTTC; cdr3_aa: CASSLGTGRDEQFF
v_call: TRBV4-1; d_call: .; j_call: TRBJ2-1; clone_size: few; cdr3_nt: TGCGCCAGCAGCCAAGGAATTTTGAGGGCAGAACGATACAATGAGCAGTTCTTC; cdr3_aa: CASSQGILRAERYNEQFF
v_call: TRBV7-2; d_call: TRBD2; j_call: TRBJ2-1; clone_size: .; cdr3_nt: TGTGCCAGCAGCGACCGGACTAGCGGGACCAGAAATGAGCAGTTCTTC; cdr3_aa: CASSDRTSGTRNEQFF
v_call: TRBV6-5; d_call: .; j_call: TRBJ1-1; clone_size: .; cdr3_nt: TGTGCCAGCAGCTCTACGGCGGGGAACACTGAAGCTTTCTTT; cdr3_aa: CASSSTAGNTEAFF
v_call: TRBV5-1; d_call: TRBD1; j_call: TRBJ2-7; clone_size: .; cdr3_nt: TGCGCCAGCAGCAGGTCCCCAGGACAGGGGGAATACGAGCAGTACTTC; cdr3_aa: CASSRSPGQGEYEQYF
v_call: TRBV9; d_call: TRBD2; j_call: TRBJ2-1; clone_size: .; cdr3_nt: TGTGCCAGCAGCGTAGCTACGAATCCAGCGGGGTTAGGTTATGAGCAGTTCTTC; cdr3_aa: CASSVATNPAGLGYEQFF
v_call: TRBV10-3; d_call: .; j_call: TRBJ1-1; clone_size: .; cdr3_nt: TGTGCCATCAGCCCCGGGGAAGGAGCTTTCTTT; cdr3_aa: CAISPGEGAFF
v_call: TRBV20-1; d_call: .; j_call: TRBJ2-3; clone_size: .; cdr3_nt: TGCAGGGCGAGGAAGGGAGATACGCAGTATTTT; cdr3_aa: CRARKGDTQYF
v_call: TRBV7-6; d_call: .; j_call: TRBJ2-1; clone_size: .; cdr3_nt: TGTGCCAGCAGCCCGGGCGGAAATTACAATGAGCAGTTCTTC; cdr3_aa: CASSPGGNYNEQFF
v_call: TRBV9; d_call: TRBD1; j_call: TRBJ2-5; clone_size: .; cdr3_nt: TGTGCCAGCAGCGCCCCGGACAGGGGGCGAGAGACCCAGTACTTC; cdr3_aa: CASSAPDRGRETQYF
v_call: TRBV7-6; d_call: .; j_call: TRBJ1-6; clone_size: .; cdr3_nt: TGTGCCAGCAGCTTAGAGAGTTCCCTACGGAGTTATAATTCACCCCTCCACTTT; cdr3_aa: CASSLESSLRSYNSPLHF
v_call: TRBV9; d_call: TRBD1; j_call: TRBJ2-5; clone_size: .; cdr3_nt: TGTGCCAGCAGCCCCCGGGACAGGGGACCTCCAGAGACCCAGTACTTC; cdr3_aa: CASSPRDRGPPETQYF
v_call: TRBV7-8; d_call: .; j_call: TRBJ2-7; clone_size: few; cdr3_nt: TGTGCCAGCAGCTGGGGACCAGGAGGCTACGAGCAGTACTTC; cdr3_aa: CASSWGPGGYEQYF
v_call: TRBV5-1; d_call: TRBD1; j_call: TRBJ2-7; clone_size: .; cdr3_nt: TGCGCCAGCTCACCGGGACAGGACCCCTACGAGCAGTACTTC; cdr3_aa: CASSPGQDPYEQYF
v_call: TRBV28; d_call: .; j_call: TRBJ2-5; clone_size: .; cdr3_nt: TGTGCCAGCAGCCGGGACACCAGGGAGACCCAGTACTTC; cdr3_aa: CASSRDTRETQYF
v_call: TRBV9; d_call: .; j_call: TRBJ1-6; clone_size: .; cdr3_nt: TGTGCCAGCAGCGCTCTTCCGGGGGGCGGTTCACCCCTCCACTTT; cdr3_aa: CASSALPGGGSPLHF
v_call: TRBV16; d_call: .; j_call: TRBJ1-4; clone_size: .; cdr3_nt: TGTGCCAGCAGCCAATGGGGGACGGTTGCGTCAACTAATGAAAAACTGTTTTTT; cdr3_aa: CASSQWGTVASTNEKLFF
v_call: TRBV5-8; d_call: .; j_call: TRBJ2-3; clone_size: .; cdr3_nt: TGTGCCAGCAGCGACCGCAGCCGGGACATCACAGATACGCAGTATTTT; cdr3_aa: CASSDRSRDITDTQYF
v_call: TRBV9; d_call: .; j_call: TRBJ1-2; clone_size: few; cdr3_nt: TGTGCCAGCAGAGGAAATTATGGCTACACCTTC; cdr3_aa: CASRGNYGYTF
v_call: TRBV6-5; d_call: TRBD1; j_call: TRBJ1-5; clone_size: .; cdr3_nt: TGTGCCAGCAGCAGGGGGCCCAATCAGCCCCAGCATTTT; cdr3_aa: CASSRGPNQPQHF
v_call: TRBV11-2; d_call: TRBD2; j_call: TRBJ2-3; clone_size: .; cdr3_nt: TGTGCCAGCAGCTTCGGACTAGCCTCAGATACGCAGTATTTT; cdr3_aa: CASSFGLASDTQYF
v_call: TRBV6-5; d_call: .; j_call: TRBJ1-5; clone_size: .; cdr3_nt: TGTGCCAGCAGTACCACAGTAGGGAGCAATCAGCCCCAGCATTTT; cdr3_aa: CASSTTVGSNQPQHF
v_call: TRBV11-2; d_call: .; j_call: TRBJ1-2; clone_size: once; cdr3_nt: TGTGCCAGCAGCTTAGGGGACATCAACTATGGCTACACCTTC; cdr3_aa: CASSLGDINYGYTF
v_call: TRBV6-5; d_call: .; j_call: TRBJ2-2; clone_size: .; cdr3_nt: TGTGCCAGCAGTTACTCGGGCGGGCGGGGCACCGGGGAGCTGTTTTTT; cdr3_aa: CASSYSGGRGTGELFF
v_call: TRBV7-8; d_call: .; j_call: TRBJ2-7; clone_size: .; cdr3_nt: TGTGCCAGCAGCCCAGCAGGCGAGCAGTACTTC; cdr3_aa: CASSPAGEQYF
v_call: TRBV9; d_call: TRBD1; j_call: TRBJ2-7; clone_size: .; cdr3_nt: TGTGCCAGCAGCGTCGGGACAGCATACGAGCAGTACTTC; cdr3_aa: CASSVGTAYEQYF
v_call: TRBV6-1; d_call: TRBD1; j_call: TRBJ2-2; clone_size: few; cdr3_nt: TGTGCCAGCAGGGTGGACAGGGCGGACACCGGGGAGCTGTTTTTT; cdr3_aa: CASRVDRADTGELFF
v_call: TRBV7-2; d_call: .; j_call: TRBJ2-3; clone_size: .; cdr3_nt: TGTGCCAGCAGCTCCAATTCGGGAGGCACAGATACGCAGTATTTT; cdr3_aa: CASSSNSGGTDTQYF
v_call: TRBV28; d_call: TRBD1; j_call: TRBJ1-5; clone_size: .; cdr3_nt: TGTGCCAGCAGAGAGGGACAGCCTCGGAATCAGCCCCAGCATTTT; cdr3_aa: CASREGQPRNQPQHF
v_call: TRBV28; d_call: .; j_call: TRBJ1-2; clone_size: .; cdr3_nt: TGTGCCAGCAGTTTATCGGACAGCTTCTTTAACTATGGCTACACCTTC; cdr3_aa: CASSLSDSFFNYGYTF
v_call: TRBV7-9; d_call: .; j_call: TRBJ1-5; clone_size: .; cdr3_nt: TGTGCCAGCAGCGCCTCTGACACCGATCAGCCCCAGCATTTT; cdr3_aa: CASSASDTDQPQHF
v_call: TRBV6-1; d_call: TRBD1; j_call: TRBJ2-1; clone_size: .; cdr3_nt: TGTGCCACCCACAGGGGCTGGACCAAAAATGAGCAGTTCTTC; cdr3_aa: CATHRGWTKNEQFF
v_call: TRBV5-1; d_call: .; j_call: TRBJ2-5; clone_size: .; cdr3_nt: TGCGCCAGCAGCTCGACCGGTCAAGAGACCCAGTACTTC; cdr3_aa: CASSSTGQETQYF
v_call: TRBV30; d_call: .; j_call: TRBJ1-1; clone_size: once; cdr3_nt: TGTGCCTGGGGCTTTGGCACTGAAGCTTTCTTT; cdr3_aa: CAWGFGTEAFF
v_call: TRBV5-1; d_call: .; j_call: TRBJ2-7; clone_size: .; cdr3_nt: TGCGCCAGCAGGCCCGAGAGGGGATACGAGCAGTACTTC; cdr3_aa: CASRPERGYEQYF